This entry concerns a single T cell receptor beta chain. The data were produced by immunoSEQ multiplex PCR, yet TCRdb's version contains in-frame clones alone and is incomplete. The data hold 150,000 to 200,000 clones, with roughly 89% observed a single time. The germline V and J ends were trimmed by 2 bases and 4 bases, with 3 bases remaining between them. CDR3 length: 12 amino acids. Germline CDR1 reads SGHTA; CDR2 reads FQGNSA. The record originates from a study of control samples from healthy donors and cancer patients. V gene TRBV7-2 combines with J gene TRBJ1-3; D unclear. Sequenced sample: blood. This TCR was recovered from a woman in her twenties or thirties in good health. The CDR3 loop reads CASSLIGNTIYF. The CDR3 bases are TGTGCCAGCAGCTTAATCGGAAACACCATATATTTT.